The source of this T cell receptor beta chain is a study of neurological immune-mediated disorders. Study-wide points: Whereas HTLV-1-associated myelopathy showed the most TCR clonal expansion, multiple sclerosis showed the least, with levels below those of healthy controls. Private repertoires in all groups were suggested by the absence of shared CDR3 amino acid sequences among expanded clones across subjects.

The making of cDNA relied on 5'RACE with 10-nucleotide random UMIs. One entry per CDR3 protein, called by TCRdb with MiXCR from the 5' RACE reads. The sample has some 79,000 distinct CDR3 sequences, roughly 15% seen once. Trimming left V 7 bases short and J 2 bases short, with 12 bases between. Germline V gene lookup returns CDR1 SGHKS and CDR2 YYEKEE (reference sequence). The CDR3 covers 14 residues. This clonotype was seen at least ten times. Its antigen is as yet unknown. The clonotype was recovered from a woman aged 50 to 65 in good health. The material sequenced was PBMCs. The V and J genes are TRBV5-5 and TRBJ2-2, with D possibly being TRBD1 (5 bases). The CDR3 DNA sequence: TGTGCCAGCTGCGCCAGGGTCAACACCGGGGAGCTGTTTTTT. Protein product: CASCARVNTGELFF. The full variable domain, completed using reference TRBV5-5 and TRBJ2-2, is DAGVTQSPTHLIKTRGQQVTLRCSPISGHKSVSWYQQVLGQGPQFIFQYYEKEERGRGNFPDRFSARQFPNYSSELNVNALLLGDSALYLCASCARVNTGELFFGEGSRLTVL.